This passage covers 32 T cell receptor beta chains from one sample sequenced in a study of shared clonotypes between healthy human individuals. Sequenced by immunoSEQ multiplex PCR; TCRdb stores in-frame clones only, minus some. The sample contains hundreds of thousands of clones, almost 95% of which appear only once. Terminally differentiated effector memory CD45RA+ cells were left out of the naive CD8 fraction, which was CD45RO-negative and positively selected for CCR7. The specimen was naive CD8+ T cells sorted from blood. Receptor source: a man aged 30-40 years in good health.

Only one count was recorded for this clone. The gene calls are TRBV13 and TRBJ2-7, with a weak D call TRBD1 (7 bases). Germline CDR1 is PRHDT and CDR2 is FYEKMQ (reference sequence). V dropped 5 bases and J dropped 3 bases, with 14 bases sitting between them. The CDR3 covers 14 residues. The CDR3 spells CASSPGGMGYEQYF. The DNA of the CDR3 is TGTGCCAGCAGCCCAGGGGGGATGGGCTACGAGCAGTACTTC.

The chain is built from TRBV27 and TRBJ2-1; D gene uncertain. Germline V CDR1 and CDR2: MNHEY, SMNVEV (reference sequence). CDR3 length: 14 amino acids. Deletions cut 7 bases from V and 3 bases from J, with 13 bases between. CDR3: CASNGNNNYNEQFF. In DNA form, the CDR3 reads TGTGCCAGCAACGGTAATAATAACTACAATGAGCAGTTCTTC.

This clone was seen only once. It differs at one base from a far larger clone, so likely a read error. V usage is TRBV7-2 and J usage is TRBJ2-7, with D perhaps matching TRBD1 or TRBD2 (5 bases each). CDR3 length: 14 residues. Germline V CDR1 and CDR2: SGHTA, FQGNSA. The CDR3 sequence: CASRLVGGEYEQYF. The CDR3 DNA sequence: TGTGCCAGCAGGTTAGTTGGGGGAGAATACGAGCAGTACTTC.

The V and J genes are TRBV4-3 and TRBJ2-7; TRBD1 agrees at 9 bases. The V and J ends lost 4 bases and 1 base, in that order; junction bases with no gene match: 5. Germline CDR1 and CDR2: LGHNA and YSLEER. CDR3 length: 15 amino acids. The CDR3 nucleotides are TGCGCCAGCAGCCGTGACAGGGGGGAGTCCTACGAGCAGTACTTC. Amino acids: CASSRDRGESYEQYF.

The chain combines TRBV9 with TRBJ1-2; possible D gene TRBD1, 5 bases. Between the trimmed V and J ends, which lost 4 bases and 8 bases, there was a span of 18 bases. The CDR3 has 14 residues. Germline lookup yields CDR1 SGDLS and CDR2 YYNGEE. The CDR3 is CASSLGGGTGGYTF. The CDR3, as DNA: TGTGCCAGCAGCCTGGGAGGTGGGACGGGAGGCTACACCTTC.

This chain joins TRBV2 and TRBJ2-4; D may be TRBD1 or TRBD2 (5 bases each). Germline V CDR1 and CDR2: SNHLY, FYNNEI. The CDR3 sequence is 12 residues long. V was cut by 6 bases and J by 8 bases, with 11 bases left in between. CDR3 loop: CASRGDRDIQYF. The CDR3 DNA is TGTGCCAGCAGAGGGGACCGGGACATTCAGTACTTC.

This chain links TRBV30 with TRBJ2-5; 8 bases are shared with TRBD1. The V gene end was trimmed by 2 bases and the J gene end by 4 bases; junction bases not matched to a gene: 6. The CDR3 covers 14 residues. CDR1 GTSNPN and CDR2 SVGIG come from the germline V gene (reference sequence). CDR3 residues: CAWSIQGAGETQYF. In DNA, the CDR3 is TGTGCCTGGAGTATTCAGGGGGCGGGAGAGACCCAGTACTTC.

The chain carries TRBV29-1 and TRBJ2-1; TRBD2 matches 13 bases. This CDR3 has 16 residues. The V and J ends lost 3 bases and 0 bases, in that order; junction bases with no gene match: 2. CDR1 and CDR2 (germline): SQVTM, ANQGSEA. CDR3 residues: CSVEGLAGRSYNEQFF. The DNA of the CDR3 is TGCAGCGTTGAGGGACTAGCGGGACGCTCCTACAATGAGCAGTTCTTC.

The chain couples TRBV6-6 to TRBJ2-4, with D hard to call. The CDR3 totals 16 residues. With 0 bases removed from V and 1 base from J, the gap between germline ends came to 10 bases. The germline V gene has CDR1 MNHNY and CDR2 SVGAGI (reference sequence). CDR3 nucleotide sequence: TGTGCCAGCAGTTACTCGATTCAGAAGGCCAAAAACATTCAGTACTTC. Translation gives CASSYSIQKAKNIQYF.

V and J are TRBV7-6 and TRBJ2-7; perhaps TRBD2 as D (5 bases). V dropped 3 bases and J dropped 5 bases, with 8 bases sitting between them. There are 12 residues in the CDR3. CDR1 is SGHVS, CDR2 FNYEAQ, per germline. The CDR3 sequence is CASSFPADEQYF. The CDR3 bases are TGTGCCAGCAGCTTTCCAGCGGACGAGCAGTACTTC.

This chain links TRBV21-1 with TRBJ2-5; no DNA check was done on the table's D call, TRBD2. TRBV21-1 is labeled a pseudogene. The CDR3 is 14 residues long. In nucleotides, the CDR3 is TGTGCCAGCGGAGGGAGGGAAGCCCAAGATACCCAGTACTTC. Its translation is CASGGREAQDTQYF.

As to this clone: In the same sample, other DNA sequences code for this CDR3. The genes are TRBV5-4 and TRBJ2-1; D remains ambiguous. Trimming left V 3 bases short and J 8 bases short, with 6 bases between. Germline loops: CDR1 SGHNT, CDR2 YYREEE (reference sequence). The CDR3 sequence is 11 residues long. CDR3 nucleotide sequence: TGTGCCAGCAGCTCGAGAGATGAGCAGTTCTTC. Encoded protein: CASSSRDEQFF.

The chain has TRBV11-2 and TRBJ2-7, with unresolved D. Trimming pared 5 bases from V and 6 bases from J, leaving 14 bases between. Germline CDR1 reads SGHAT; CDR2 reads FQNNGV. The CDR3 has 13 residues. The CDR3 DNA sequence: TGTGCCAGCAGCCGACCCGACCGACCCGAGCAGTACTTC. This sequence encodes CASSRPDRPEQYF.

The chain is built from TRBV5-1 and TRBJ2-1; 9 bases line up with TRBD1. Losses at the gene ends were 7 bases for V and 7 bases for J; bases not matched to a gene: 6. The CDR3 spans 13 residues. The germline V gene encodes CDR1 SGHRS and CDR2 YFSETQ. The CDR3 loop reads CASWDRVRNEQFF. CDR3 in DNA: TGCGCCAGCTGGGACAGGGTCAGGAATGAGCAGTTCTTC. Full variable domain (remainder filled in from reference TRBV5-1 and TRBJ2-1): KAGVTQTPRYLIKTRGQQVTLSCSPISGHRSVSWYQQTPGQGLQFLFEYFSETQRNKGNFPGRFSGRQFSNSRSEMNVSTLELGDSALYLCASWDRVRNEQFFGPGTRLTVL.

This rearrangement joins TRBV27 to TRBJ2-7; 10 bases align to TRBD2. Germline loops: CDR1 MNHEY, CDR2 SMNVEV (reference sequence). This CDR3 contains 16 residues. Trimming removed 6 bases from V and 1 base from J; junction bases left unmatched: 9. Written as DNA, the CDR3 is TGTGCCAGCAGCCCCTACAAGACTAGCGGGTCCTACGAGCAGTACTTC. Residues: CASSPYKTSGSYEQYF.

J is TRBJ1-6 and V is TRBV9; 9 nucleotides align to TRBD1. This CDR3 comprises 15 residues. The germline V gene encodes CDR1 SGDLS and CDR2 YYNGEE. Trimming at V came to 0 bases and at J to 7 bases, leaving 2 bases not matched to a gene. CDR3 DNA sequence: TGTGCCAGCAGCGTAGGACAGGGGGGGAATTCACCCCTCCACTTT. Protein: CASSVGQGGNSPLHF.

The rearrangement joins TRBV29-1 to TRBJ2-2; 7 bases are a match to TRBD1. The V segment lost 1 base and the J segment 1 base; nucleotides outside the gene matches: 6. This CDR3 is 16 amino acids long. The germline V gene encodes CDR1 SQVTM and CDR2 ANQGSEA. CDR3 sequence: CSVEVGAGGNTGELFF. CDR3 in DNA: TGCAGCGTTGAAGTTGGGGCAGGGGGGAACACCGGGGAGCTGTTTTTT.

As for this clone: This CDR3 is also generated by other DNA sequences in the sample. This rearrangement joins TRBV4-3 to TRBJ2-7; D possibly corresponds to TRBD2 (6 bases). This CDR3 has 15 residues. CDR1 LGHNA and CDR2 YSLEER come from the germline V gene. Trimming pared 0 bases from V and 2 bases from J, leaving 11 bases between. DNA for the CDR3: TGCGCCAGCAGCCAAGATCTGGGAGGAGCCTACGAGCAGTACTTC. As protein: CASSQDLGGAYEQYF.

The chain couples TRBV11-2 to TRBJ2-7; 8 bases are a match to TRBD2. There are 15 residues in the CDR3. V was pared by 3 bases and J by 1 base, with 5 bases of the junction left unmatched. Looked up from germline, CDR1 is SGHAT and CDR2 is FQNNGV. The CDR3 sequence: CASSFGAGASYEQYF. In DNA, the CDR3 is TGTGCCAGCAGCTTTGGAGCGGGGGCATCCTACGAGCAGTACTTC.

The J gene is TRBJ2-1, the V gene TRBV5-1, with 7 positions matching TRBD1. The J segment lost 0 bases and the V segment lost 0 bases, leaving 3 bases of the junction unmatched. This CDR3 comprises 16 residues. CDR1 and CDR2 (germline): SGHRS, YFSETQ. The DNA of the CDR3 is TGCGCCAGCAGCTTGGCGGACAGGACCTCCTACAATGAGCAGTTCTTC. As protein: CASSLADRTSYNEQFF.

The V and J genes are TRBV5-4 and TRBJ2-1, with 9 nucleotides matching TRBD1. V gave up 4 bases and J gave up 8 bases; unmatched junction bases: 13. There are 16 residues in the CDR3. Germline lookup yields CDR1 SGHNT and CDR2 YYREEE (reference sequence). DNA for the CDR3: TGTGCCAGCAGCCGTTGGGTAGGGACAGGGTACGATGAGCAGTTCTTC. Protein product: CASSRWVGTGYDEQFF.

The chain employs TRBV20-1 and TRBJ1-1; D uncertain. Trimming cost V 4 bases and J 5 bases, with 8 bases left between them. Germline CDR1 DFQATT, CDR2 SNEGSKA (reference sequence). CDR3 length equals 11 residues. The CDR3 loop reads CSATRLTEAFF. In DNA form, the CDR3 reads TGCAGTGCTACCCGGCTGACTGAAGCTTTCTTT.

The chain uses TRBV4-1 and TRBJ2-7; a possible D gene is TRBD2 (5 bases). This CDR3 region has 13 residues. Per germline, CDR1 MGHRA and CDR2 YSYEKL. The ends were cut back, 0 bases at V and 12 bases at J, with 15 bases in the middle. In nucleotides, the CDR3 is TGCGCCAGCAGCCAAGAGTCCAGCGGACTTCGGTACTTC. It codes for CASSQESSGLRYF.

The J gene is TRBJ2-2, the V gene TRBV4-1; 10 bases map to TRBD2. This CDR3 region has 16 residues. Germline lookup yields CDR1 MGHRA and CDR2 YSYEKL. Trimming took 4 bases from V and 5 from J; bases not matched to a gene: 7. The CDR3 nucleotides read TGCGCCAGCAGCCTCGAAGGAGCGGGAGGGACCGGGGAGCTGTTTTTT. This codes for CASSLEGAGGTGELFF.

V and J are TRBV5-3 and TRBJ2-7; 7 nucleotides align to TRBD2. TRBV5-3 is annotated as an ORF whose role is uncertain. The ends lost 6 bases at V and 3 bases at J; junction bases unmatched: 6. The CDR3 consists of 13 residues. The CDR3 DNA follows: TGTGCCAGAACCGGACGGGAGGACTACGAGCAGTACTTC. Translated: CARTGREDYEQYF.

About this clone: At one end the junction does not follow the germline gene, possibly because of a read error. The CDR3 loop is CASSLSIEGQPQHF. The CDR3 coding sequence is TGCGCCAGCAGCCTTAGCATTGAGGGGCAGCCTCAGCATTTT. The chain combines TRBV4-1 with TRBJ1-5; D possibly corresponds to TRBD1 (5 bases). CDR1 is MGHRA and CDR2 is YSYEKL in the germline V gene. The CDR3 is made up of 14 amino acids.

This clone was observed a single time. This chain joins TRBV6-5 and TRBJ2-1; D not certain. This CDR3 spans 13 amino acids. Germline V CDR1 and CDR2: MNHEY, SVGAGI. V was cut by 2 bases and J by 7 bases, with 9 bases left in between. CDR3 nucleotides: TGTGCCAGCAGTTACAGAGGCGGAAATGAGCAGTTCTTC. As protein: CASSYRGGNEQFF.

The gene calls are TRBV4-3 and TRBJ2-1, with 8 bases matching TRBD2. This CDR3 is built from 18 residues. The trim removed 0 bases at V and 0 bases at J, leaving 7 bases unmatched. The germline V gene has CDR1 LGHNA and CDR2 YSLEER. The CDR3 nucleotides read TGCGCCAGCAGCCAAGATTTTGCGGGAGGAAGCTCCTACAATGAGCAGTTCTTC. Translation gives CASSQDFAGGSSYNEQFF.

A single count supports this clone. The chain is built from TRBV7-2 and TRBJ2-2; tentative D call: TRBD2 (6 bases). CDR3 length: 17 residues. The germline gives CDR1 SGHTA, CDR2 FQGNSA. V was clipped by 2 bases and J by 0 bases, with 13 bases between them. The CDR3 here is CASSLNPRRANTGELFF. The CDR3 region has the DNA TGTGCCAGCAGCTTAAACCCGCGGAGGGCGAACACCGGGGAGCTGTTTTTT.

The chain links TRBV19 to TRBJ1-1; D gene uncertain. Looked up from germline, CDR1 is LNHDA and CDR2 is SQIVND (reference sequence). This CDR3 contains 11 residues. V lost 3 bases and J lost 8, with 7 bases in between. CDR3 nucleotide sequence: TGTGCCAGTAGTATGGGCCAGGAAGCTTTCTTT. It encodes CASSMGQEAFF.

Concerning this clone: Additional DNA sequences in this sample encode the identical CDR3. The chain is built from TRBV28 and TRBJ2-2, with D hard to call. Germline CDR1 reads MDHEN; CDR2 reads SYDVKM. The CDR3 is 12 residues long. V was trimmed by 6 bases and J by 3 bases, leaving 5 bases between them. Here the CDR3 reads CASSSYTGELFF. CDR3 DNA: TGTGCCAGCAGCTCTTACACCGGGGAGCTGTTTTTT.

The chain joins TRBV28 to TRBJ2-7; D unclear. Trimming cost V 7 bases and J 1 base, with 11 bases left between them. The CDR3 contains 13 residues. From germline, CDR1 is MDHEN and CDR2 SYDVKM. The DNA of the CDR3 is TGTGCCAGCACTAAATTGGGGTCCTACGAGCAGTACTTC. This translates into CASTKLGSYEQYF.